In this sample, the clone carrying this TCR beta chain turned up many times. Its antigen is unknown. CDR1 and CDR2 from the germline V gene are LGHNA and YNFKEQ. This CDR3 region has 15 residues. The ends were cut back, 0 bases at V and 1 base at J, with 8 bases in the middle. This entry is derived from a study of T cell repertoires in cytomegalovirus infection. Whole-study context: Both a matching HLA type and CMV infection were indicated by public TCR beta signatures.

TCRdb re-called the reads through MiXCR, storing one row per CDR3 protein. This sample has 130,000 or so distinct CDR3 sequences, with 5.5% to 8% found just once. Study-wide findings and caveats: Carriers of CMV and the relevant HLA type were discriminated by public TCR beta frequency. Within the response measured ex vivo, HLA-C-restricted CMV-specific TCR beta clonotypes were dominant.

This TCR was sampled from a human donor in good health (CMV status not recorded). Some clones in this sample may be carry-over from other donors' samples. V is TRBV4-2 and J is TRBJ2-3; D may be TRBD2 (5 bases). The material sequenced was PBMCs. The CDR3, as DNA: TGTGCCAGCAGCCAAGATTACGGGGGCACAGATACGCAGTATTTT. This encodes CASSQDYGGTDTQYF.